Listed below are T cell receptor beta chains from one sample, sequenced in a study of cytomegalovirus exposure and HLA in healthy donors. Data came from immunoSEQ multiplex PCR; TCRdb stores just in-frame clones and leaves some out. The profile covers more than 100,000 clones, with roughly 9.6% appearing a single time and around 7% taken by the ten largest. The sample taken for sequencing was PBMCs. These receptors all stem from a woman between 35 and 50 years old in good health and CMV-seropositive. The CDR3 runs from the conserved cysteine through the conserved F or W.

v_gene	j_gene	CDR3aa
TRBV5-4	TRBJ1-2	CASSRGQGALGYTF
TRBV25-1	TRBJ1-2	CASSGGYGYTF
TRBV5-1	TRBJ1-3	CASSQGQSSGNTIYF
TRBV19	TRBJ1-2	CASSTPTGYYGYTF
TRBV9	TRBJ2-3	CASSARLAGVTDTQYF
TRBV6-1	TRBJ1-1	CASSAGQGLNLLVTEAFF
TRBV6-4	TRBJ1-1	CASSRDRQNTEAFF
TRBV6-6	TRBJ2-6	CASLPSGANVLTF
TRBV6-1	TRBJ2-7	CASSTGNSYEQYF
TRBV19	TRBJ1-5	CASSIQGGNQPQHF
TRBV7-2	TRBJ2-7	CASSFETGAEQYF
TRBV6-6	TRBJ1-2	CASEDRNNYGYTF
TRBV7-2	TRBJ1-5	CASSLGTGVPHF
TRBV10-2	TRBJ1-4	CASSRSTNEKLFF
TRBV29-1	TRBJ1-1	CSVDLQGAGTEAFF
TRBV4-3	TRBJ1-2	CASSQGAGRGNYGYTF
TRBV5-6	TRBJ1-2	CASSRWTEHGYTF
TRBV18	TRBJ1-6	CASSPIGDKPSPLHF
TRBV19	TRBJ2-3	CASSIVQGRTDTQYF
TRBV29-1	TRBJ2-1	CSVGGPVYNEQFF
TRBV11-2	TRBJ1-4	CASSLDREATNEKLFF
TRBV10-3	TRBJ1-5	CAISEKGINQPQHF
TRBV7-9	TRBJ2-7	CASRMGQGYEQYF
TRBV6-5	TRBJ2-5	CASRSQGGETQYF
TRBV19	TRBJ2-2	CASSKGEGTGELFF
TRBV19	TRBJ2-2	CASSIGTDGGELFF
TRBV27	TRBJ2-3	CASKRGQLLAGGFPDTQYF
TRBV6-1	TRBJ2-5	CASSPLASSEGEQYF
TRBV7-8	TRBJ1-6	CASSIAGLGDSPLHF
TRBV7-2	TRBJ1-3	CASSLDIRSGNTIYF
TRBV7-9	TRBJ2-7	CASSSYLHEQYF
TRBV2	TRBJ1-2	CASRQTGPGYGYTF
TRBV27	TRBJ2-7	CASRRAGYYEQYF
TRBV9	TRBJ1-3	CASSVEPLSSGNTIYF
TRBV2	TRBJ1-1	CASSYGGTEAFF
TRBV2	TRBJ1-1	CASSEISSTEAFF